This T cell receptor (beta chain) was documented in a study of T cells in Graves' hyperthyroidism and ophthalmopathy. Overall study context: Peripheral blood was obtained at initial diagnosis, preceding any treatment.

The CDR3 regions of TCR beta were amplified from RNA transcripts. When the TCR CDR3 underwent first-round RT-PCR, the HTBI primer set was used. TCRdb passed the multiplex PCR reads through MiXCR, listing each CDR3 protein once. The data contain fewer than 850,000 distinct CDR3 sequences, around a sixth of them singletons. The sample holds a few counts of this clonotype. Its target is unknown. Study outcomes and limitations: Most expanded thyroid clonotypes above 0.001 also appeared in blood.

CDR1 is MGHDK and CDR2 is SYGVNS in the germline V gene. The CDR3 consists of 15 residues. With 6 bases removed from V and 1 base from J, the gap between germline ends came to 10 bases. The receptor was isolated from a man in his fifties or sixties with Graves' hyperthyroidism. The material sequenced was blood. This chain connects TRBV25-1 to TRBJ1-6; a possible D gene is TRBD1 (6 bases). This chain's CDR3 is CASRETGSYNSPLHF. The CDR3 DNA is TGTGCCAGCAGGGAAACAGGGTCCTATAATTCACCCCTCCACTTT.